This T cell receptor (beta chain) appears in the sequencing data of a study of cytomegalovirus exposure and HLA in healthy donors (dated by TCRdb to the late 2010s). Study-level background: In an earlier analysis of approximately 640 of the donors, under 300 Gb of sequence data and 90 million to 120 million unique TCR beta sequences from about 190 million T cells were reported. An early release that covered fewer than 800 HLA-typed donors contained approximately 300 gigabases of sequencing data and approximately 85 million unique TCR sequences. The genetic ancestry cluster associated with self-reported Caucasian donors included 65% to 90% of the roughly 400 genotyped donors. The study aimed to test whether signatures of past pathogen exposure could be identified by cataloging public T cell receptors. The T cell repertoires of several hundred subjects were profiled by immunosequencing and related to cytomegalovirus serostatus. In addition to the first cohort of 650 to 800 subjects, a separate validation cohort of approximately 110 different subjects was used. To predict cytomegalovirus infection status, the study combined high-throughput TCR immunosequencing, statistical association of individual TCRs with disease status, and machine learning. A later analysis re-analyzed previously published TCR beta repertoires from roughly 600 donors and added high-resolution HLA genotyping to study TCR occurrence patterns. Rather than drawing on any new phenotypic data, the later analysis identified candidate immune exposures from TCR beta sequences and the way those sequences occurred across donors. An earlier analysis of more than 450 of the donors used high-throughput TCR beta sequencing to judge whether each TCR beta V gene segment behaved as functional or pseudogenic. Donor age, sex, ethnicity and CMV serostatus were compiled alongside the repertoire data. Genome-wide SNP genotypes for about 65% of the 666 donors were used in a later genetic analysis, which treated that subset as a discovery cohort. Every discovery cohort repertoire had been produced on one sequencing platform. HLA typing covered class I and class II loci at four-digit resolution. Typing coverage varied by locus: roughly 629-630 donors for A, B, C, DRB1 and DQB1; under 550 for DQA1; more than 600 for DPA1; 450 to 480 for DPB1. Roughly 5 DR-DQ haplotypes were handled as single units for association and clustering, since linkage in the cohort was strong. Among almost 400 genotyped donors of the cohort, an average of approximately 230,000 unique TCR beta nucleotide sequences were sequenced per donor, about a sixth of them non-productive.

Overall results and qualifications from the work: A further reported finding was that TCR beta sequences accurately predicted the HLA-A and HLA-B alleles for most subjects in the first cohort. Because HLA typing was unavailable for some donors at each locus, only the typed subset was used in association tests. Most TCR sequences were observed very rarely across donors, whereas some public TCRs were present in many individuals. Correlated functional status among segregating V segments might reflect linkage disequilibrium, but an unknown experimental factor could not be ruled out. A later analysis reported that several top co-occurrence clusters appeared linked to parvovirus B19, influenza, CMV and Epstein-Barr virus. According to the authors, the approach could potentially be generalized to other disease states and immunological phenotypes. A cluster of highly shared sequence variants was judged likely to be a technical artifact of the sequencing pipeline. According to a later genetic analysis, donors in an Asian-associated ancestry cluster had fewer N-insertions in productive TCRs than the approximately 650-donor mean. Because the 87-base-pair reads could not distinguish some IMGT-functional V segments, including TRBV6-2 and TRBV6-3, those segments were excluded. An earlier analysis of approximately 600 of the donors showed that most TCR beta V segments appeared in productive rearrangements either about 90% or about 30% of the time, which broadly matched IMGT annotations. Specific HLA alleles were associated with about 17,000 TCR beta sequences at a false discovery rate of 0.05 in a later analysis. Because counts were too low, 15 or so rarely observed V segments, including chromosome 9 orphons, were excluded from the earlier analysis of under 650 of the donors. Assigning TCR associations to individual alleles was difficult when HLA alleles, especially DR and DQ, strongly co-occurred. Cytomegalovirus status was reported to be diagnosed by the classifier with high specificity and sensitivity in both the original and validation cohorts. In this cohort, only TCR beta chains were sequenced, and detectable features were limited by the absence of alpha or paired-chain data. Roughly uniform sequencing depth across donors was assumed in presence/absence analyses, although this assumption may not hold. Immune exposure information for the cohort was limited to CMV serostatus. In the study, approximately 160 TCR beta chains were listed as associated with cytomegalovirus. Three of the identified cytomegalovirus-associated TCR beta chains were confirmed in vitro to be specific for cytomegalovirus antigens. An association between a missense DCLRE1C variant and V-gene and J-gene trimming of TCR beta chains was found in a later genetic analysis and replicated in an independent cohort. In a later analysis, HLA-associated TCR beta chains were found to be more clonally expanded and to have lower generation probabilities than equally common non-associated chains. In a later analysis, most CMV-associated TCR beta chains were found to appear HLA-restricted, with HLA associations seemingly driven largely by CMV exposure. According to a later analysis, TCR association rates differed among HLA loci, with DRB1 alleles showing the most associated TCRs and HLA-C alleles showing the fewest.

V loses 3 bases of germline sequence and J loses 8 bases, and the interval between the two ends is 11 bases. Based on the germline V gene, the CDR1 and CDR2 sequences are SQVTM and ANQGSEA. From its cysteine to its phenylalanine, the CDR3 spans 12 amino acids. Only the CDR3 part of the read is kept: 36 bases, read in frame from the first base. The cohort was made up of 500 to 800 healthy bone marrow donors. At the time of sampling, every cohort member was nominally healthy, though immune exposures that went unrecorded were likely present. The donor was CMV seronegative and was included in the group of under 450 seronegative cohort members. A peripheral blood sample was collected from each donor, and TCR beta sequencing was performed on peripheral blood mononuclear cells. Genomic DNA was extracted from the blood cell samples with the Qiagen DNeasy Blood Extraction Kit. As for this clone: Its antigen is still unknown. No qualities accompany the bases; no much larger clone lies one base away.

The method behind the library was the immunoSEQ multiplex PCR assay. For the multiplex PCR, a mixture combining 60 forward primers for TCR Vbeta segments and 13 reverse primers for TCR Jbeta segments was used. Amplification of the CDR3 region of rearranged TCR beta genes was performed with a multiplex PCR assay on genomic DNA. The amplified TCR beta libraries were sequenced on the Illumina HiSeq System as 87-base-pair reads. Concerning the study's data processing: Across the roughly 670 repertoires, a later analysis counted roughly 84 million unique TCR beta chains, roughly 11 million of which were shared by at least two donors. To remove PCR and sequencing errors, raw reads were error-corrected and collapsed into unique sequences using a nearest-neighbor algorithm that merged closely related sequences. CDR3 sequences were aligned to IMGT reference sequences to assign V, D and J gene segments. For a sequence to be retained, a match of at least six nucleotides was required to both a V gene segment and a J gene segment. A rearrangement was called productive if the CDR3 had no stop codons and remained in frame with V and J, and every other rearrangement was called non-productive. Following IMGT convention, CDR3 was defined as the stretch from the second conserved V-encoded cysteine up to the conserved J-encoded phenylalanine. Sequences without an unambiguous match to a single V gene segment were excluded from the earlier analysis of about 630 of the donors. In an earlier analysis of roughly 500 of the donors, V segments were called functional above 56.7% productive rearrangements and were called segregating when the between-donor standard deviation exceeded 5%. A statistical classification framework was built for diagnosing cytomegalovirus status from the catalog of TCR beta chain sequences. In a later analysis, V and J genes were assigned by comparing TCR nucleotide sequences against IMGT/GENE-DB human TR gene sequences. The TCRdist pipeline was used in a later analysis to assign CDR3 sequences and most-parsimonious VDJ recombination scenarios. In a later analysis, each TCR beta chain was defined by its CDR3 amino acid sequence together with its V-gene family, and reads lacking a unique V-gene family were excluded. To address suspected cross-contamination and a sequencing artifact, a later analysis removed approximately 590 highly shared, low-generation-probability nucleotide sequences. A later analysis calculated a clonal expansion index for each public chain from normalized within-repertoire ranks of inferred template counts. Generation probabilities in a later analysis came from a VDJ recombination model fitted to out-of-frame rearrangements, and those results were checked against IGoR. In a later analysis, TCR-TCR, TCR-HLA and TCR-CMV co-occurrence was scored with hypergeometric tests, and a repertoire-size bias correction was applied to TCR pairs. A later analysis estimated false discovery rates by permuting HLA or CMV assignments 20 times. In a later analysis, co-occurring TCRs were grouped using DBSCAN, and TCRdist sequence similarity was added for clustering within HLA-allele-positive subsets. Repertoires with fewer than 30,000 or more than 120,000 public chains, plus five repertoires with anomalous nucleotide sharing, were excluded from co-occurrence clustering. TCRdb stores this immuneACCESS table with in-frame sequences only. Part of the clones is absent; in the studies checked, under half of the shortfall reflects unresolved V genes, and no reason is known for the rest. The D gene and trimming were derived from the DNA, and the V and J assignments and clone size from that table. This sample gives nearly 110,000 clones in total; 77% of them show up just once. Together, the top ten hold 3.5% to 5% of the sample.

The TCR sequence derives from a male donor in good health and CMV-seronegative. In this chain, TRBV29-1 is recombined with TRBJ2-1; TRBD2 is perhaps the D gene, given 5 matching bases. The sample comprised PBMCs. The CDR3 protein sequence reads: CSVDRAGDEQFF. The DNA sequence is given as TGCAGCGTTGACCGGGCCGGGGATGAGCAGTTCTTC.